Detailed here is one T cell receptor (beta chain). This record belongs to a study of blood T cell repertoires in COVID-19. Study as a whole: COVID-19 samples collected from the United States, Italy and Spain covered acute and convalescent phases. Sample material is recorded as cDNA or gDNA derived from T cells, B-cell-depleted T cells, or PBMCs.

The J segment lost 5 bases and the V segment lost 9 bases, leaving 2 bases of the junction unmatched. The CDR3 runs to 13 residues. The V gene's germline CDR1 is WNHNN and CDR2 SYGVQD (reference sequence). Generated by immunoSEQ multiplex PCR, the TCRdb table keeps only in-frame clones and is missing some. The sample lists more than 75,000 clones, roughly 80% occurring once. This TCR came from a woman of 80 years or more with active or convalescent COVID-19. V is TRBV10-1 and J is TRBJ1-4; 11 nucleotides agree with TRBD1. The sequenced sample consisted of peripheral blood. The CDR3 loop reads CARDRGLNEKLFF. The DNA of the CDR3 is TGCGCCAGGGACAGGGGGCTCAATGAAAAACTGTTTTTT.